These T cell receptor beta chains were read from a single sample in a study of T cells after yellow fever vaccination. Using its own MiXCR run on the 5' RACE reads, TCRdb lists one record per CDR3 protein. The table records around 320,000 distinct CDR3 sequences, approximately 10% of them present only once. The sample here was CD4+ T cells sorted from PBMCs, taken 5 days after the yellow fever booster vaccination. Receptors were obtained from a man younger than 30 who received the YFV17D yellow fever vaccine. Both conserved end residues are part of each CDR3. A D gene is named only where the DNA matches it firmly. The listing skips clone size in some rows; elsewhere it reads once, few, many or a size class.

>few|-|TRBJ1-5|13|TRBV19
TGTGCCACCATGCAGGGGTTGGGTCAGCCCCAGCATTTT
CATMQGLGQPQHF
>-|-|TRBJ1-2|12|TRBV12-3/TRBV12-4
TGTGCCAGCAGTTCCGTGGGAGATGGCTACACCTTC
CASSSVGDGYTF
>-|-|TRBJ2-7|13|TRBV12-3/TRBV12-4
TGTGCCAGCAGTTTCGGGGATGATTACGAGCAGTACTTC
CASSFGDDYEQYF
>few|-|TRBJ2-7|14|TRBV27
TGTGCCAGCAGTTTGACAACAGGTCGGTACGAGCAGTACTTC
CASSLTTGRYEQYF
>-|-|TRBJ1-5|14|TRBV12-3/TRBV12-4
TGTGCCAGCAGAGACTCAGGGGTTCATCAGCCCCAGCATTTT
CASRDSGVHQPQHF
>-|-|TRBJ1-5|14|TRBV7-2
TGTGCCAGCAGCTTTTCAGCCAGCAATCAGCCCCAGCATTTT
CASSFSASNQPQHF
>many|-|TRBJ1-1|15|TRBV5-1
TGCGCCAGCAGCTTGGCCGTAGGTCTGAACACTGAAGCTTTCTTT
CASSLAVGLNTEAFF
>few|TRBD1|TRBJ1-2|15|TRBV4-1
TGCGCCAGCAGCAGGTTGACAGGGGCCCCGGATGGCTACACCTTC
CASSRLTGAPDGYTF
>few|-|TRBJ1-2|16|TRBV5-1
TGCGCCAGCAGCTTTGCAAGCGGCAGCGGATTAAATGGCTACACCTTC
CASSFASGSGLNGYTF
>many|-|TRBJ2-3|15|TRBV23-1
TGCGCCAACCCATACCGGGTGTCTAGCACAGATACGCAGTATTTT
CANPYRVSSTDTQYF
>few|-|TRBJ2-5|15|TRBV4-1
TGCGCCAGCAGCCAAAAAGGTGGCGTGATGGAGACCCAGTACTTC
CASSQKGGVMETQYF
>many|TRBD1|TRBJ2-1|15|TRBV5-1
TGCGCCAGCAGCACCGGACAGGACCCCTACAATGAGCAGTTCTTC
CASSTGQDPYNEQFF
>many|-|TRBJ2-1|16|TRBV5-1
TGCGCCAGCAGCTTGATAGGCCCCAGCTCCTACAATGAGCAGTTCTTC
CASSLIGPSSYNEQFF
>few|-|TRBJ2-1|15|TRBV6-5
TGTGCCAGCAGACACCCGGGACCAATATACAATGAGCAGTTCTTC
CASRHPGPIYNEQFF
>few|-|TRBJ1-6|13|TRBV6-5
TGTGCCAGCAGTTGGGAGGATTACTCACCCCTCCACTTT
CASSWEDYSPLHF
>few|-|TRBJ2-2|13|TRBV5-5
TGTGCCAGCAGCCAACTAGCAGGCGGGGAGCTGTTTTTT
CASSQLAGGELFF
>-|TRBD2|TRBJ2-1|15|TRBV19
TGTGCCAGTAGCCCCTTGGGGGGGGCCTACAATGAGCAGTTCTTC
CASSPLGGAYNEQFF
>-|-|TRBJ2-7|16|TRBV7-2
TGTGCCAGCAGTTTAGACCAGGGAGTGGGGCAGATAGAGCAGTACTTC
CASSLDQGVGQIEQYF
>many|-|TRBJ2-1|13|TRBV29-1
TGCAGCGCCGACCAACGGGCTGGCAATGAGCAGTTCTTC
CSADQRAGNEQFF
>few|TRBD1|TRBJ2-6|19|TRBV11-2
TGTGCCAGCAGCTCCCTCCGGGACAGGGACCTAACTGGGGCCAACGTCCTGACTTTC
CASSSLRDRDLTGANVLTF
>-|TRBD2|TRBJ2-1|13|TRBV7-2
TGTGCCAGCAGCTTATTAGCGGGAAATGAGCAGTTCTTC
CASSLLAGNEQFF
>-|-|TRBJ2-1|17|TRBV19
TGTGCCAGTAGTATAGGCGTCAGGGGTACCTTTTACAATGAGCAGTTCTTC
CASSIGVRGTFYNEQFF
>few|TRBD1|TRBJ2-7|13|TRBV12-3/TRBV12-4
TGTGCCAGCAGAGGACAGGGGCACCACGAGCAGTACTTC
CASRGQGHHEQYF
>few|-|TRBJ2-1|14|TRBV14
TGTGCCAGCAGCCAAGATTTTTGGAGGAATGAGCAGTTCTTC
CASSQDFWRNEQFF
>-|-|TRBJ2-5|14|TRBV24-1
TGTGCCACCAGCGGATGGGGGGAGGAAGAGACCCAGTACTTC
CATSGWGEEETQYF
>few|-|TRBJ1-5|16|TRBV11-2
TGTGCCAGCAGCTTAGGGGCGGGACGGCGCAATCAGCCCCAGCATTTT
CASSLGAGRRNQPQHF
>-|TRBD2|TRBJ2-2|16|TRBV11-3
TGTGCCAGCAGCTTGAGCGGGGGATCGAACACCGGGGAGCTGTTTTTT
CASSLSGGSNTGELFF
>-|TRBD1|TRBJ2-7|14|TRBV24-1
TGTGCCACCCGGGAGGGGACAGGGGGCAACGAGCAGTACTTC
CATREGTGGNEQYF
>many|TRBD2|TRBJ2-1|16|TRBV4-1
TGCGCCAGCAGCCAAGAGGAACTAGCGGGGTACAATGAGCAGTTCTTC
CASSQEELAGYNEQFF
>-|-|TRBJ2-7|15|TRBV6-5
TGTGCCAGCAGTTACCGTCTCGGTCAGTCCTACGAGCAGTACTTC
CASSYRLGQSYEQYF
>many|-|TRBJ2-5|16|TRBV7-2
TGTGCCAGCACGTCCCAGTCGGGACTGGAAAAAGAGACCCAGTACTTC
CASTSQSGLEKETQYF
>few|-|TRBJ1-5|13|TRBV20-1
TGCAGTGCCATAGAGGACGGCAATCAGCCCCAGCATTTT
CSAIEDGNQPQHF
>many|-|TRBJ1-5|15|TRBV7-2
TGTGCCAGCAGCTTAGGGGACTTTGCGGGTCAGCCCCAGCATTTT
CASSLGDFAGQPQHF
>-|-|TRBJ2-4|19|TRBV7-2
TGTGCCAGCAGCTACCAGGGGGGTAGGGGAGGTCCTGCCAAAAACATTCAGTACTTC
CASSYQGGRGGPAKNIQYF
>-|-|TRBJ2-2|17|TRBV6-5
TGTGCCAGCAGTTATAGGGGTCAGGGAGGTAAAACCGGGGAGCTGTCTTTT
CASSYRGQGGKTGELSF
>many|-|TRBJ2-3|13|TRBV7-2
TGTGCCAGCCGGGCGGTCCTCACAGATACGCAGTATTTT
CASRAVLTDTQYF
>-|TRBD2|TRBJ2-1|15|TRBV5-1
TGCGCCAGCAGTTCGGGGGGTTGGAGCTACAATGAGCAGTTCTTC
CASSSGGWSYNEQFF
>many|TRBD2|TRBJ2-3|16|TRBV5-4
TGTGCCAGCAGCTTGGTAGCGGGGGGCCGCACAGATACGCAGTATTTT
CASSLVAGGRTDTQYF
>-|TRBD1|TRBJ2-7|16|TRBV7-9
TGTGCCAGCAGCTTAGGGACAGGCCCGAGCTCCTACGAGCAGTACTTC
CASSLGTGPSSYEQYF
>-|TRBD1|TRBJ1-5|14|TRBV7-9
TGTGCCAGCAGCGGCGACAGGGGCAATCAGCCCCAGCATTTT
CASSGDRGNQPQHF
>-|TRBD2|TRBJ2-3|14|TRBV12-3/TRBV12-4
TGTGCCAGCAGTTTAGCCAGGACTAGCGGGGGCCAGTATTTT
CASSLARTSGGQYF
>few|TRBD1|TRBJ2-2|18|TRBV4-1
TGCGCCAGCAGCCAAGATCCTCAGACAGGGGGCGCCACCGGGGAGCTGTTTTTT
CASSQDPQTGGATGELFF
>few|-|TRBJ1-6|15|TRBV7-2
TGTGCCAGCGGCGTACAAGTCCCCCCTAATTCACCCCTCCACTTT
CASGVQVPPNSPLHF
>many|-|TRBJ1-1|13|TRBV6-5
TGTGCCAGCAGTTCCCCGTACAGCACTGAAGCTTTCTTT
CASSSPYSTEAFF
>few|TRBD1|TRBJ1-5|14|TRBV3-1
TGTGCCAGCAGTGGACAGGGCCTCAATCAGCCCCAGCATTTT
CASSGQGLNQPQHF
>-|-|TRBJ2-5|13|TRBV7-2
TGTGCCAGCAGCTCCGCCTACCAAGAGACCCAGTACTTC
CASSSAYQETQYF
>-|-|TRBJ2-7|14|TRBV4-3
TGCGCCAGCAGCCTCCGGGGGCAGGCCACCGAGCAGTACTTC
CASSLRGQATEQYF
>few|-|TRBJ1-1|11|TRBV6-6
TGTGCCAGCAGCCCCGTAACTGAAGCTTTCTTT
CASSPVTEAFF
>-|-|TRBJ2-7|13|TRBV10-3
TGTGCCATCAGTGACGAGGATCCCTACGAGCAGTACTTC
CAISDEDPYEQYF
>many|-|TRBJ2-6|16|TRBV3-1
TGTGCCAGCAGCCAGGGCGGGACGCCTGGGGCCAACGTCCTGACTTTC
CASSQGGTPGANVLTF
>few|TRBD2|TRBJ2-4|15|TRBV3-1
TGTGCCAGCAGCCAATTCGGACTAGCGGGCACGGTTCAGTACTTC
CASSQFGLAGTVQYF
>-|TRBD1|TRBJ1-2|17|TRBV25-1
TGTGCCAGCAGTGAAAGTGGGACAGTACTAACTAGCTATGGCTACACCTTC
CASSESGTVLTSYGYTF
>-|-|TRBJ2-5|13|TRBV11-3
TGTGCCAGCAGCCGCCGCCTTGGGGAGACCCAGTACTTC
CASSRRLGETQYF